Listed here are 29 T cell receptor beta chains from one sample, sequenced in a study of control samples from healthy donors and cancer patients. The assay was immunoSEQ multiplex PCR, and TCRdb's table has in-frame clones only and misses some. The sample consists of about 180,000 clones, over 85% of them appearing once. Material for sequencing was blood. All receptors come from a man aged 25 to 45 in good health.

This sequence joins TRBV12-3 or TRBV12-4 and TRBJ2-7; D may be TRBD1 or TRBD2 (5 bases each). The CDR3 contains 13 residues. Trimming left V 1 base short and J 4 bases short, with 8 bases between. The chain's CDR3 is CASSLVGGYEQYF. DNA of the CDR3: TGTGCCAGCAGTTTAGTTGGGGGTTACGAGCAGTACTTC.

The chain uses TRBV19 and TRBJ2-1, with D unclear. CDR1 is LNHDA and CDR2 is SQIVND in the germline V gene (reference sequence). Trimming pared 6 bases from V and 7 bases from J, leaving 7 bases between. CDR3 length: 11 amino acids. CDR3 loop: CASSDWNEQFF. In nucleotides, the CDR3 is TGTGCCAGTAGCGATTGGAATGAGCAGTTCTTC.

The chain uses TRBV2 and TRBJ2-7; D is unclear. The germline gives CDR1 SNHLY, CDR2 FYNNEI. V lost 8 bases and J 0 bases, leaving 14 bases between the germline ends. The CDR3 sequence is 14 residues long. DNA for the CDR3: TGTGCCAGCGGCGAGCAGGCCAACTCCTACGAGCAGTACTTC. This gives the protein CASGEQANSYEQYF.

The V and J genes are TRBV18 and TRBJ1-2; D remains unclear. The germline V and J ends were trimmed by 5 bases and 4 bases, with 5 bases remaining between them. From germline, CDR1 is KGHSH and CDR2 LQKENI. The length of the CDR3 is 11 residues. CDR3 DNA sequence: TGTGCCAGCTCATCTGCCTATGGCTACACCTTC. Translating gives CASSSAYGYTF.

V and J are TRBV7-9 and TRBJ1-1; tentatively, D is TRBD1 (5 bases). Germline V gives CDR1 SEHNR, CDR2 FQNEAQ (reference sequence). The CDR3 runs to 18 residues. V was cut by 5 bases and J by 0 bases, with 22 bases left in between. The CDR3 loop is CASSLKRQFSNMNTEAFF. The CDR3 coding sequence is TGTGCCAGCAGCCTCAAACGACAGTTTTCCAACATGAACACTGAAGCTTTCTTT.

The V and J genes are TRBV24-1 and TRBJ2-1; possibly TRBD2 for D (5 bases). CDR1 and CDR2 from the germline V gene are KGHDR and SFDVKD. The CDR3 totals 14 residues. V lost 6 bases, J lost 3 bases, and 11 bases lay in between. The CDR3 DNA is TGTGCCACCAGTACCCCCCGGGACTACAATGAGCAGTTCTTC. Translated, it gives CATSTPRDYNEQFF.

The chain links TRBV3-1 (or the pseudogene TRBV3-2) to TRBJ1-1; D gene ambiguous. The germline gives CDR1 LGHDT, CDR2 YNNKEL (reference sequence). The CDR3 runs 14 residues. V was trimmed by 6 bases and J by 7 bases, leaving 18 bases between them. The chain's CDR3 is CASRHGGTGIEAFF. CDR3 sequence (DNA): TGTGCCAGCAGGCACGGAGGAACGGGCATTGAAGCTTTCTTT.

This chain joins TRBV7-9 and TRBJ1-1; tentative D call: TRBD1 (6 bases). This CDR3 comprises 14 residues. Germline V CDR1 and CDR2: SEHNR, FQNEAQ (reference sequence). Trimming pared 3 bases from V and 1 base from J, leaving 9 bases between. The CDR3 nucleotides are TGTGCCAGCAGCTTGGGGACACAGAACACTGAAGCTTTCTTT. It codes for CASSLGTQNTEAFF. Full variable domain (rest looked up from reference TRBV7-9 and TRBJ1-1): DTGVSQNPRHKITKRGQNVTFRCDPISEHNRLYWYRQTLGQGPEFLTYFQNEAQLEKSRLLSDRFSAERPKGSFSTLEIQRTEQGDSAMYLCASSLGTQNTEAFFGQGTRLTVV.

V and J are TRBV2 and TRBJ2-7; D call uncertain. V lost 7 bases to trimming and J lost 0 bases, with 10 bases between them. Germline V gene lookup returns CDR1 SNHLY and CDR2 FYNNEI. The CDR3 sequence is 13 residues long. As DNA, the CDR3 is TGTGCCAGCACACGGACGGACTCCTACGAGCAGTACTTC. Protein sequence: CASTRTDSYEQYF.

V is TRBV10-3 and J is TRBJ1-5, with unresolved D. Germline CDR1 is ENHRY and CDR2 is SYGVKD. The V gene lost 0 bases and the J gene lost 6 bases, with 6 bases spanning the gap. The CDR3 covers 13 residues. In DNA, the CDR3 is TGTGCCATCAGTGAGTCTGACACTCAGCCCCAGCATTTT. Its protein is CAISESDTQPQHF.

This chain joins TRBV6-4 and TRBJ1-5; D ambiguous. This CDR3 contains 14 residues. Trimming took off 5 bases at V and 0 bases at J, with 8 bases between the two ends. Germline lookup yields CDR1 MRHNA and CDR2 SNTAGT. The CDR3 sequence: CASSPVYSNQPQHF. The CDR3 region has the DNA TGTGCCAGCAGTCCGGTATATAGCAATCAGCCCCAGCATTTT.

As DNA, the CDR3 is TGTGCCAGCAGACTTGACACTCAGCCCCAGCATTTT. Translating gives CASRLDTQPQHF. The J gene is TRBJ1-5, the V gene TRBV2; D gene uncertain. Trimming left V 6 bases short and J 6 bases short, with 9 bases between. The CDR3 length is 12 residues. The V gene's germline CDR1 is SNHLY and CDR2 FYNNEI.

The rearrangement links TRBV7-2 to TRBJ2-3, with D perhaps TRBD2 (6 bases). Deletions cut 5 bases from V and 1 base from J, with 19 bases between. Germline assignment: CDR1 SGHTA and CDR2 FQGNSA. The CDR3 sequence is 17 residues long. This CDR3 reads CASSVSSPGLGTDTQYF. As DNA, the CDR3 is TGTGCCAGCAGCGTCTCTTCTCCGGGACTCGGCACAGATACGCAGTATTTT.

J is TRBJ2-7 and V is TRBV14; D ambiguous. This CDR3 is built from 16 residues. Germline-derived CDR1 and CDR2 are SGHDN and FVKESK. The V end lost 0 bases, the J end lost 0 bases, and 12 bases lay between the germline ends. This CDR3 reads CASSQDSNRFSYEQYF. The CDR3 DNA reads as TGTGCCAGCAGCCAAGATTCGAATCGTTTCTCCTACGAGCAGTACTTC.

V gene TRBV12-3 or TRBV12-4 combines with J gene TRBJ2-7; no firm D call. The CDR3 covers 11 residues. Between the trimmed V and J ends, which lost 3 bases and 6 bases, there was a span of 6 bases. CDR3: CASSLYSEQYF. In nucleotides, the CDR3 is TGTGCCAGCAGTTTGTACAGCGAGCAGTACTTC.

The rearrangement uses TRBV24-1 and TRBJ2-1; 8 bases map to TRBD1. The J segment lost 3 bases and the V segment lost 4 bases, leaving 7 bases of the junction unmatched. The CDR3 contains 16 residues. Germline V gene lookup returns CDR1 KGHDR and CDR2 SFDVKD. The CDR3 DNA sequence: TGTGCCACCAGTGACCACGGGACAGGATACTACAATGAGCAGTTCTTC. Encoded protein: CATSDHGTGYYNEQFF.

The chain links TRBV10-3 to TRBJ2-7; 9 bases map to TRBD1. The germline CDR1 and CDR2 sequences are ENHRY and SYGVKD. The CDR3 runs to 15 residues. V lost 6 bases, J lost 6 bases, and 12 bases stayed unmatched. CDR3 sequence reads: CAISPGTGKIGEQYF. CDR3 DNA: TGTGCCATCAGCCCCGGGACAGGGAAAATCGGCGAGCAGTACTTC.

The rearrangement links TRBV18 to TRBJ2-7; TRBD1 matches 9 bases. Germline CDR1 KGHSH, CDR2 LQKENI. The ends lost 4 bases at V and 1 base at J; junction bases unmatched: 5. This CDR3 is 15 amino acids long. The CDR3 here is CASSLGQGLSYEQYF. Here the CDR3 DNA reads TGTGCCAGCTCACTTGGACAGGGGCTTTCCTACGAGCAGTACTTC.

This clone was found once. The rearrangement uses TRBV9 and TRBJ1-6; possibly TRBD1 for D (5 bases). Germline loops: CDR1 SGDLS, CDR2 YYNGEE. The CDR3 sequence is 13 residues long. V lost 3 bases and J 5 bases, leaving 6 bases between the germline ends. The CDR3 bases are TGTGCCAGCAGCGGACAGAATAATTCACCCCTCCACTTT. It encodes CASSGQNNSPLHF.

The chain has TRBV28 and TRBJ1-6; TRBD1 matches 7 bases. V was clipped by 2 bases and J by 5 bases; unmatched bases: 3. The CDR3 contains 15 residues. CDR1 and CDR2 from the germline V gene are MDHEN and SYDVKM. This CDR3 is CASSLRQGNNSPLHF. In DNA form, the CDR3 reads TGTGCCAGCAGTTTAAGACAGGGAAATAATTCACCCCTCCACTTT.

The genes are TRBV27 and TRBJ2-7; D possibly corresponds to TRBD2 (6 bases). The CDR3 extends over 14 amino acids. CDR1 is MNHEY, CDR2 SMNVEV, per germline (reference sequence). V was pared by 7 bases and J by 5 bases, with 18 bases between. CDR3 bases: TGTGCCAGCATAGGGGCTGGAGGGTTGGACGAGCAGTACTTC. It codes for CASIGAGGLDEQYF.

The gene calls are TRBV5-1 and TRBJ1-1; D is ambiguous. Trimming left V 0 bases short and J 7 bases short, with 10 bases between. This CDR3 contains 13 residues. Germline V lookup: CDR1 SGHRS, CDR2 YFSETQ. CDR3 nucleotides: TGCGCCAGCAGCTTGGAAACGGCGGATGAAGCTTTCTTT. Translating gives CASSLETADEAFF.

This clone was observed once. The chain couples TRBV27 to TRBJ2-5; 8 bases map to TRBD1. CDR3 length: 13 amino acids. The germline CDR1 and CDR2 sequences are MNHEY and SMNVEV (reference sequence). V lost 8 bases and J lost 10; bases outside the gene matches: 12. The CDR3 loop reads CASRPGQGLIQYF. CDR3 in DNA: TGTGCCAGCCGACCCGGACAGGGTTTGATCCAGTACTTC.

Points on this clone: A read error may produce the germline difference seen at one junction end. The identical CDR3 is also encoded by other nucleotide sequences in the sample. The V gene is TRBV9, the J gene TRBJ1-2; a possible D gene is TRBD1 (5 bases). Looked up from germline, CDR1 is SGDLS and CDR2 is YYNGEE. The CDR3 has 15 amino acids. In nucleotides, the CDR3 is TGCGCCAGCAGCGCATTCTCCGGGGCCCTCGGGGGCTACACCTTC. Its translation: CASSAFSGALGGYTF. The full variable domain, completed using reference TRBV9 and TRBJ1-2, is DSGVTQTPKHLITATGQRVTLRCSPRSGDLSVYWYQQSLDQGLQFLIQYYNGEERAKGNILERFSAQQFPDLHSELNLSSLELGDSALYFCASSAFSGALGGYTFGSGTRLTVV.

The V call is TRBV6-6, the J call TRBJ1-5; 9 bases map to TRBD1. V gave up 6 bases and J gave up 4 bases; unmatched junction bases: 4. The CDR3 spans 14 residues. Germline lookup yields CDR1 MNHNY and CDR2 SVGAGI (reference sequence). The CDR3 sequence is CASRPGTGNQPQHF. CDR3 DNA: TGTGCCAGCAGGCCCGGGACAGGGAATCAGCCCCAGCATTTT.

In DNA, the CDR3 is TGTGCCAGTAGTTTAGCGTCGCGGGGGTACAATGAGCAGTTCTTC. Encoded protein: CASSLASRGYNEQFF. The chain is built from TRBV19 and TRBJ2-1; 7 bases agree with TRBD2. The trim removed 5 bases at V and 4 bases at J, leaving 8 bases unmatched. The length of the CDR3 is 15 residues. Germline lookup yields CDR1 LNHDA and CDR2 SQIVND (reference sequence).

In DNA form, the CDR3 reads TGTGCCAGCAGTCCCGGACAGGGTTTGAGTGAAAAACTGTTTTTT. It codes for CASSPGQGLSEKLFF. V is TRBV6-5 and J is TRBJ1-4, with 8 nucleotides matching TRBD1. The ends lost 5 bases at V and 7 bases at J; junction bases unmatched: 9. Germline-derived CDR1 and CDR2 are MNHEY and SVGAGI. There are 15 residues in the CDR3.

The gene calls are TRBV4-2 and TRBJ2-2; D possibly corresponds to TRBD1 (5 bases). Germline CDR1 reads LGHNA; CDR2 reads YNFKEQ. There are 15 residues in the CDR3. V was shortened by 4 bases and J by 4 bases, with 13 bases between the two germline ends. The CDR3 region has the DNA TGTGCCAGCAGCCCTACCAACCAGGGCACCGGGGAGCTGTTTTTT. Its protein product is CASSPTNQGTGELFF.

V and J are TRBV7-2 and TRBJ2-5, with 8 bases matching TRBD2. This CDR3 has 15 amino acids. V lost 0 bases to trimming and J lost 5 bases; unmatched junction nucleotides: 5. CDR1 is SGHTA, CDR2 FQGNSA, per germline. CDR3 bases: TGTGCCAGCAGCTTAGCGACGGGAGGGAGGGAGACCCAGTACTTC. This translates into CASSLATGGRETQYF.